Below, one T cell receptor (beta chain) is given with its context. The target antigen is unknown. This was a deep-level run. Measured with immunoSEQ multiplex PCR; TCRdb has only the in-frame clones, and not every one. The table includes approximately 500,000 clones, roughly 95% detected once. V trimming: 2 bases; J trimming: 1 base; junction bases outside the gene matches: 9. The CDR3 is 17 amino acids. Per germline, CDR1 WSHSY and CDR2 SAAADI. These data originate in a study of shared clonotypes between healthy human individuals. The overall study: A few men and a couple of women, aged 18 to 49, were donors.

Study results and limitations: Non-shared clonotypes had lower generation probabilities than clonotypes shared by all four sorted-subset donors. Around 5% was the fraction of naive CD4 clonotypes found shared across several donors.

V gene TRBV10-2 combines with J gene TRBJ1-1; 8 nucleotides align to TRBD1. Specimen: naive CD4+ T cells sorted from blood. Subset noted: CD45RA+ positively selected. The clonotype was recovered from a woman in her twenties or thirties in good health. CDR3 protein: CASSEVPWTGTNTEAFF. CDR3 DNA: TGCGCCAGCAGTGAGGTTCCTTGGACAGGGACGAACACTGAAGCTTTCTTT.